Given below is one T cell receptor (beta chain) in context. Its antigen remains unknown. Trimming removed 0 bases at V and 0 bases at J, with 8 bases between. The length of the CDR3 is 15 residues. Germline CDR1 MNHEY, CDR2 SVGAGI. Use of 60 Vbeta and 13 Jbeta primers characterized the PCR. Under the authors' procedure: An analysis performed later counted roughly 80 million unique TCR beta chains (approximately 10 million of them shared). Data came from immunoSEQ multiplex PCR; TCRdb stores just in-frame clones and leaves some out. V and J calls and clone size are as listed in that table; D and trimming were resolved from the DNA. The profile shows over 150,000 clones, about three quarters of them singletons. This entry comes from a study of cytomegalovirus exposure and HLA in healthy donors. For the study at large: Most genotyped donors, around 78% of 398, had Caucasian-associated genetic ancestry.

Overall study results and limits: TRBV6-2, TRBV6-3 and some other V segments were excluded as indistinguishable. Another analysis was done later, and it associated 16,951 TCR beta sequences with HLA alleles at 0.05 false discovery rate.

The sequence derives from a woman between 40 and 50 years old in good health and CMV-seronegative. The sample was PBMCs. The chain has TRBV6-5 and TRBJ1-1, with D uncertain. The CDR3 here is CASSYSGILNTEAFF. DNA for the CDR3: TGTGCCAGCAGTTACTCGGGCATACTGAACACTGAAGCTTTCTTT.